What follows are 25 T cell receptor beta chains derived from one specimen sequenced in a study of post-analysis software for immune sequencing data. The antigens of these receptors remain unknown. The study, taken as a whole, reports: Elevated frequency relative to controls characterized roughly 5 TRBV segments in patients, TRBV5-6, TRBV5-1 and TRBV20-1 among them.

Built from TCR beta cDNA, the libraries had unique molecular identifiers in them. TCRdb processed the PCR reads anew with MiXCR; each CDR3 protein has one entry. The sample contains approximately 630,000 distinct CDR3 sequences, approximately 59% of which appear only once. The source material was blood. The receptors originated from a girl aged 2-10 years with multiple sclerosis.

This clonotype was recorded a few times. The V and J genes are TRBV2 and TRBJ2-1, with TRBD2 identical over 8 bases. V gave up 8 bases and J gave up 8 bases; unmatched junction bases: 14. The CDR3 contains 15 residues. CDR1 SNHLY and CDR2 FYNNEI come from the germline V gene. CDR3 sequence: CASRPPAGAGHEQFF. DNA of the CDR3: TGTGCCAGCCGCCCCCCAGCGGGAGCCGGTCATGAGCAGTTCTTC. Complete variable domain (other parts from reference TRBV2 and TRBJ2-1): EPEVTQTPSHQVTQMGQEVILRCVPISNHLYFYWYRQILGQKVEFLVSFYNNEISEKSEIFDDQFSVERPDGSNFTLKIRSTKLEDSAMYFCASRPPAGAGHEQFFGPGTRLTVL.

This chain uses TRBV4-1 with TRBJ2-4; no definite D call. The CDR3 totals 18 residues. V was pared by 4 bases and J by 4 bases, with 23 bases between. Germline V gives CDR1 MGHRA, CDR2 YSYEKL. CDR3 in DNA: TGCGCCAGCAGCCCCCTCGGCACGGCCCCTTTTTTAAAAAACATTCAGTACTTC. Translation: CASSPLGTAPFLKNIQYF.

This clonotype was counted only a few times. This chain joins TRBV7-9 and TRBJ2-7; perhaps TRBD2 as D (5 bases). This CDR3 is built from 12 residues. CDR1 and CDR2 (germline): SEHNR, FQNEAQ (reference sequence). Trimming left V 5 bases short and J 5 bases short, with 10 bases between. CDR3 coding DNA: TGTGCCAGCAGCGCTACCGGGGACGAGCAGTACTTC. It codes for CASSATGDEQYF.

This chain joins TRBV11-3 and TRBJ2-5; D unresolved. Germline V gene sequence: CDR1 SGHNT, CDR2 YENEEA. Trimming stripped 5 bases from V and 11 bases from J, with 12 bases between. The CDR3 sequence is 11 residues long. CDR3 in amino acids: CASSPPLQQYF. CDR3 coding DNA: TGTGCCAGCAGCCCCCCACTTCAGCAGTACTTC.

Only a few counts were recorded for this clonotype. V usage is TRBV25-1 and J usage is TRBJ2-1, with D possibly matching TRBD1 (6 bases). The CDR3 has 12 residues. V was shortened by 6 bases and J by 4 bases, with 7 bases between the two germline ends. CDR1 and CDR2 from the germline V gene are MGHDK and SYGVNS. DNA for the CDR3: TGTGCCAGCAGGGACAGATACAATGAGCAGTTCTTC. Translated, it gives CASRDRYNEQFF.

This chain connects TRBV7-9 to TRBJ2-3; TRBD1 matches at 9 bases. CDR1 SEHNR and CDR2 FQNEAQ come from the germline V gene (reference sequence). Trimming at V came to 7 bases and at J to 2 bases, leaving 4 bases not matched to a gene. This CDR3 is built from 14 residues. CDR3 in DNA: TGTGCCAGCAACGAACAGGGGGCCACAGATACGCAGTATTTT. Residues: CASNEQGATDTQYF.

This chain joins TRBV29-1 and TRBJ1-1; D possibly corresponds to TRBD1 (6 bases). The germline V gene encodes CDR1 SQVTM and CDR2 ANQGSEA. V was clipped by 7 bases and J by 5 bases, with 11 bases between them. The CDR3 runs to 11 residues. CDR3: CSASGETEAFF. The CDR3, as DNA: TGCAGCGCCTCAGGGGAGACTGAAGCTTTCTTT.

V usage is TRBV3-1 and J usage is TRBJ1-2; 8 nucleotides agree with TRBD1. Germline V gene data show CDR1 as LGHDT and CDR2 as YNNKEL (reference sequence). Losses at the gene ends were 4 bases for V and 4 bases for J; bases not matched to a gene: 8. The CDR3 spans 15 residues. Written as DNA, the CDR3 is TGTGCCAGCAGCCCTAGGGACAGGCTCCTCTATGGCTACACCTTC. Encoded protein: CASSPRDRLLYGYTF. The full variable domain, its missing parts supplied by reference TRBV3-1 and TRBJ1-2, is DTAVSQTPKYLVTQMGNDKSIKCEQNLGHDTMYWYKQDSKKFLKIMFSYNNKELIINETVPNRFSPKSPDKAHLNLHINSLELGDSAVYFCASSPRDRLLYGYTFGSGTRLTVV.

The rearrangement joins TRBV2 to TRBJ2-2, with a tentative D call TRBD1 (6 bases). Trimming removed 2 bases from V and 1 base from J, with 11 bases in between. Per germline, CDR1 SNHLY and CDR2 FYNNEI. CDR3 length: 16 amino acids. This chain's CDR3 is CASSETGTMNTGELFF. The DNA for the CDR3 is TGTGCCAGCAGTGAAACCGGGACAATGAACACCGGGGAGCTGTTTTTT. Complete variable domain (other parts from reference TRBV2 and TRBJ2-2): EPEVTQTPSHQVTQMGQEVILRCVPISNHLYFYWYRQILGQKVEFLVSFYNNEISEKSEIFDDQFSVERPDGSNFTLKIRSTKLEDSAMYFCASSETGTMNTGELFFGEGSRLTVL.

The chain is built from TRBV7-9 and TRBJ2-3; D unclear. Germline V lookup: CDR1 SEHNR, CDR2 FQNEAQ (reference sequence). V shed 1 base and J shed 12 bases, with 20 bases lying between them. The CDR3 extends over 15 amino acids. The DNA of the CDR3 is TGTGCCAGCAGCTTAGATCAGAGGCGTCGGAGAGGACAGTATTTT. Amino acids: CASSLDQRRRRGQYF.

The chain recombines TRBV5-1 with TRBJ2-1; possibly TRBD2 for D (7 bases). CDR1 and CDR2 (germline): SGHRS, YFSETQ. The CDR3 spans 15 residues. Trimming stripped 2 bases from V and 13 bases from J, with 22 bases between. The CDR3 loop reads CASSFSTGGQETQFF. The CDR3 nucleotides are TGCGCCAGCAGCTTCAGTACCGGGGGGCAAGAGACCCAGTTCTTC.

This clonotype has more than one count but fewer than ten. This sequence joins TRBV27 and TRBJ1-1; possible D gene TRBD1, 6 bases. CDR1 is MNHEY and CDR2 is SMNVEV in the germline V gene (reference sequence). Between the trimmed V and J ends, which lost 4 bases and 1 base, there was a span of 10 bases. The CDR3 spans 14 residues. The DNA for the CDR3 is TGTGCCAGCAGTTCCACGGACAGGAACACTGAAGCTTTCTTT. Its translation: CASSSTDRNTEAFF.

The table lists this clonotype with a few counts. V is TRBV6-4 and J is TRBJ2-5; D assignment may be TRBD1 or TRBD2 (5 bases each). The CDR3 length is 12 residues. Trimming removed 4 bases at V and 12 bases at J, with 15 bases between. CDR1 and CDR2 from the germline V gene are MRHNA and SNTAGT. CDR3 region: CASSAAGTTKYF. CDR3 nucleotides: TGTGCCAGCAGTGCCGCCGGGACCACGAAGTACTTC.

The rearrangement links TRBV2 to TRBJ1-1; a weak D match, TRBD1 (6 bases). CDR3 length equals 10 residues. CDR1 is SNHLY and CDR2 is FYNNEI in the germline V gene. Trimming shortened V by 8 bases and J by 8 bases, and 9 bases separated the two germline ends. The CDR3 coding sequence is TGTGCCAGCTCTACAGGGGAAGCTTTCTTT. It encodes CASSTGEAFF.

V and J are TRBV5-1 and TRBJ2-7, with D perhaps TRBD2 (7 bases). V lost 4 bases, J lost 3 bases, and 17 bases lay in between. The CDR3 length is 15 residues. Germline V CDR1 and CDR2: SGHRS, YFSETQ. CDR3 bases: TGCGCCAGCAGCGGGGGGGGCGCAAAGTACTACGAGCAGTACTTC. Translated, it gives CASSGGGAKYYEQYF. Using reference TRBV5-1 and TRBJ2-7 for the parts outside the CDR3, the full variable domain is KAGVTQTPRYLIKTRGQQVTLSCSPISGHRSVSWYQQTPGQGLQFLFEYFSETQRNKGNFPGRFSGRQFSNSRSEMNVSTLELGDSALYLCASSGGGAKYYEQYFGPGTRLTVT.

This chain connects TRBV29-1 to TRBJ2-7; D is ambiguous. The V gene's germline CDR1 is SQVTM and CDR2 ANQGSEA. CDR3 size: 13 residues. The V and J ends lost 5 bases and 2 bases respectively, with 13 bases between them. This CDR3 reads CSVSSRFTYEQYF. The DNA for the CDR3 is TGCAGCGTTTCCAGCAGATTTACCTACGAGCAGTACTTC.

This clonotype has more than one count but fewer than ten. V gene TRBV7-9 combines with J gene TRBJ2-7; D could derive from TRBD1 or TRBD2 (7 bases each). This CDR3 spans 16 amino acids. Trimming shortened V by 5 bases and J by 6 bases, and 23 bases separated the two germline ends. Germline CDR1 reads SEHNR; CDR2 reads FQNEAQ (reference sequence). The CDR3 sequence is CASSTSGGGSTSEQYF. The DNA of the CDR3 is TGTGCCAGCAGCACCTCAGGGGGGGGGAGTACGTCCGAGCAGTACTTC.

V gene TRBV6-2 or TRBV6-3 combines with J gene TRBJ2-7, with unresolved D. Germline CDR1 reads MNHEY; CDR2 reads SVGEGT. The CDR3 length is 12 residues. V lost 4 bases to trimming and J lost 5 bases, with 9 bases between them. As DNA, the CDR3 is TGTGCCAGCAGTTGGGGATTTGACGAGCAGTACTTC. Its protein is CASSWGFDEQYF.

For the CDR3, the DNA is TGTGCCAGCAGTTCCGGGACAGGGGCCCAAGAGACCCAGTACTTC. The encoded protein is CASSSGTGAQETQYF. The rearrangement links TRBV12-3 or TRBV12-4 to TRBJ2-5; 10 bases are a match to TRBD1. The CDR3 contains 15 residues. The trim removed 4 bases at V and 1 base at J, leaving 3 bases unmatched.

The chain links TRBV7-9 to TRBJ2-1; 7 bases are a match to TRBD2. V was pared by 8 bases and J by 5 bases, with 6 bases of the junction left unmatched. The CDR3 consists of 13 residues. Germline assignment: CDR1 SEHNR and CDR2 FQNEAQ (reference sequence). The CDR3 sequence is CASGRGGNNEQFF. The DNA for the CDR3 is TGTGCCAGCGGACGCGGGGGTAACAATGAGCAGTTCTTC.

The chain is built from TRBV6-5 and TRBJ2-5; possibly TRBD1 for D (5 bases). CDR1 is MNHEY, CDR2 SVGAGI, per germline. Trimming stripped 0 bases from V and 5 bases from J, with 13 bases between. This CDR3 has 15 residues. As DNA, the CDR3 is TGTGCCAGCAGTTACTCAGGTCCTCCAGGGGAGACCCAGTACTTC. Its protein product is CASSYSGPPGETQYF.

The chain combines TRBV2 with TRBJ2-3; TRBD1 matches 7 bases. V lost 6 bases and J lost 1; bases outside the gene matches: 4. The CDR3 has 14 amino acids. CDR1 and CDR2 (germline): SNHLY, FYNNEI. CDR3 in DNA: TGTGCCAGCAGCGAACAGGGGCGCACAGATACGCAGTATTTT. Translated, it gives CASSEQGRTDTQYF.

The CDR3 sequence: CSVGGGLTYEQYF. CDR3 bases: TGCAGCGTTGGGGGGGGATTAACCTACGAGCAGTACTTC. This rearrangement joins TRBV29-1 to TRBJ2-4; 7 bases match TRBD2. The J call may be in error: the DNA end matches TRBJ2-7 better. This CDR3 has 13 amino acids. Germline V lookup: CDR1 SQVTM, CDR2 ANQGSEA.

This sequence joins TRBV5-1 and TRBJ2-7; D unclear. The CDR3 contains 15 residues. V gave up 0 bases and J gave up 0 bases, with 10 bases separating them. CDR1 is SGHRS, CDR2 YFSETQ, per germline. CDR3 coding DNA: TGCGCCAGCAGCTTGGATGGCGGCGACTCCTACGAGCAGTACTTC. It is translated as CASSLDGGDSYEQYF. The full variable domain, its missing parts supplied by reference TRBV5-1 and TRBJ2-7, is KAGVTQTPRYLIKTRGQQVTLSCSPISGHRSVSWYQQTPGQGLQFLFEYFSETQRNKGNFPGRFSGRQFSNSRSEMNVSTLELGDSALYLCASSLDGGDSYEQYFGPGTRLTVT.

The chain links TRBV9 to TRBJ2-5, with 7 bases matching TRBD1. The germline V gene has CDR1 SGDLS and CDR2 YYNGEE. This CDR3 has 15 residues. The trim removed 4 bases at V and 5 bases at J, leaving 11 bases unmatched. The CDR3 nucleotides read TGTGCCAGCAGCCCTTATACAGGGGCGGTTGAGACCCAGTACTTC. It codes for CASSPYTGAVETQYF.